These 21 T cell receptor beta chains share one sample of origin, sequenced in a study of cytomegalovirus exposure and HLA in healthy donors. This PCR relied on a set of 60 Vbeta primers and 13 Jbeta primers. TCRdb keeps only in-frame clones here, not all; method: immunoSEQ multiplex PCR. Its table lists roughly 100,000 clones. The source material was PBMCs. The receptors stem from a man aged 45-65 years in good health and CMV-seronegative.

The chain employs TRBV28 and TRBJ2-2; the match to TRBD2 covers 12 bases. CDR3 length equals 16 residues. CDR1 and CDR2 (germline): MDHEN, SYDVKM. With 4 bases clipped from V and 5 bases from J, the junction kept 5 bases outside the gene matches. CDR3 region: CASSSRLAGETGELFF. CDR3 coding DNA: TGTGCCAGCAGTTCCCGACTAGCGGGGGAAACCGGGGAGCTGTTTTTT.

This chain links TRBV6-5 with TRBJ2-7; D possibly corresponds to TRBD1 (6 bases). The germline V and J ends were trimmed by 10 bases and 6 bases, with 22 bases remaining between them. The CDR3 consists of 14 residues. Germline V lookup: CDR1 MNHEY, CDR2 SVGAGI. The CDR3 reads CATTKDRYFSEQYF. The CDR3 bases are TGTGCCACCACAAAAGACAGGTACTTTAGCGAGCAGTACTTC.

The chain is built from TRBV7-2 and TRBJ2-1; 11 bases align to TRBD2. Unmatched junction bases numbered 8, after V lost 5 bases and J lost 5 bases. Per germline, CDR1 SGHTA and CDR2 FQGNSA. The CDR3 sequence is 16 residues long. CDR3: CASSPKISGGDNEQFF. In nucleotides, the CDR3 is TGTGCCAGCAGCCCCAAGATTAGCGGGGGGGACAATGAGCAGTTCTTC.

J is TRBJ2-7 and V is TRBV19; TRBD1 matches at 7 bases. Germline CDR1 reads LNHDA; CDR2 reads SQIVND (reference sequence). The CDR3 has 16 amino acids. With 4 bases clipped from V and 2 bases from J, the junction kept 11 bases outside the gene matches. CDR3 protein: CASSSGYRDSAYEQYF. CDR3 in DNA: TGTGCCAGTAGTAGTGGGTACCGGGACAGTGCCTACGAGCAGTACTTC.

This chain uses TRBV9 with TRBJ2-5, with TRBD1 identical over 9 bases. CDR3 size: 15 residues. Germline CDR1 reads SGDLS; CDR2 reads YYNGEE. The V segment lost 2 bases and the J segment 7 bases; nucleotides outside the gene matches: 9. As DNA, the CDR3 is TGTGCCAGCAGCGTTTCACAGGGGGCGGGCGGGACCCAGTACTTC. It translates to CASSVSQGAGGTQYF.

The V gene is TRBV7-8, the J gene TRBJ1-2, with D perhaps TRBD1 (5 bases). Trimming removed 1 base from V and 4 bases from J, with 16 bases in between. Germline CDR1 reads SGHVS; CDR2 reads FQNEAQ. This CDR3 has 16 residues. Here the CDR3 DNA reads TGTGCCAGCAGCTTAGAATCCCGGGGGTGGGGCTATGGCTACACCTTC. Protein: CASSLESRGWGYGYTF.

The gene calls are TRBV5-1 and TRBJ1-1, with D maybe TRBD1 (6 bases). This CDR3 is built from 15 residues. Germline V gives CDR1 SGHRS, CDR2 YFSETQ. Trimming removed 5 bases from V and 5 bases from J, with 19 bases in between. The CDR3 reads CASSSISTGTTEAFF. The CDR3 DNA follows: TGCGCCAGCAGTTCGATTTCAACAGGGACGACTGAAGCTTTCTTT. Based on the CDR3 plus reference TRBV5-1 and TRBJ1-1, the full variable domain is KAGVTQTPRYLIKTRGQQVTLSCSPISGHRSVSWYQQTPGQGLQFLFEYFSETQRNKGNFPGRFSGRQFSNSRSEMNVSTLELGDSALYLCASSSISTGTTEAFFGQGTRLTVV.

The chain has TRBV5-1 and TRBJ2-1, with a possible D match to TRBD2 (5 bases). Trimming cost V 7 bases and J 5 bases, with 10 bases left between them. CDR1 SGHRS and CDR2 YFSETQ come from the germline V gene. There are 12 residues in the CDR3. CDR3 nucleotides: TGCGCCAGCGGGAGAGCGGACAATGAGCAGTTCTTC. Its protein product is CASGRADNEQFF.

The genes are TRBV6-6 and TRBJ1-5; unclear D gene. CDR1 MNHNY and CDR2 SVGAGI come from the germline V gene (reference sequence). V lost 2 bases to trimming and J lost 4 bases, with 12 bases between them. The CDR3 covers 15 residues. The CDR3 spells CASSYSERSNQPQHF. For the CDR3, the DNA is TGTGCCAGCAGTTACAGTGAGCGGTCTAATCAGCCCCAGCATTTT.

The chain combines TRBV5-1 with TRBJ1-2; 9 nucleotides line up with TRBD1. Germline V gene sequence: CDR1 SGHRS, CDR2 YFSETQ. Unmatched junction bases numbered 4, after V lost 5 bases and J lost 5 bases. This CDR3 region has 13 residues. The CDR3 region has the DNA TGCGCCAGCAGTACCGGGACAGGGTATGGCTACACCTTC. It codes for CASSTGTGYGYTF.

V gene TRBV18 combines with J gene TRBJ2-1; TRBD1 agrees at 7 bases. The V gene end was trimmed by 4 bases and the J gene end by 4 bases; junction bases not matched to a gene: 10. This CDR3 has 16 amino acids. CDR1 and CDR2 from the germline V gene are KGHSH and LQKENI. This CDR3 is CASSLHGQVEYNEQFF. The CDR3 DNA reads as TGTGCCAGCTCACTTCACGGACAGGTGGAGTACAATGAGCAGTTCTTC.

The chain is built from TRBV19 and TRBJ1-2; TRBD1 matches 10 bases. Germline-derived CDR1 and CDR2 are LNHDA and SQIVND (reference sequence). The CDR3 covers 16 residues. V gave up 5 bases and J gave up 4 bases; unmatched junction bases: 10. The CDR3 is CASSSRTGGGSYGYTF. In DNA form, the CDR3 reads TGTGCCAGTAGTTCCAGGACAGGGGGAGGGAGCTATGGCTACACCTTC.

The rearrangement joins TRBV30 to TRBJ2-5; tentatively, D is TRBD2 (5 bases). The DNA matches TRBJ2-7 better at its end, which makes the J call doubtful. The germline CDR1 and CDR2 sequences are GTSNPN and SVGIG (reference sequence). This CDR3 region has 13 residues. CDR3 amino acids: CAWTLGGGYEQYF. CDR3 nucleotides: TGTGCCTGGACACTAGGAGGCGGCTACGAGCAGTACTTC.

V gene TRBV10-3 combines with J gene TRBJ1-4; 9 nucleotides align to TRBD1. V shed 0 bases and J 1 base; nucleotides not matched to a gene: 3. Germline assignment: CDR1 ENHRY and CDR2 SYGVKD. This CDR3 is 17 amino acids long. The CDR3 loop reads CAISESLTGGTNEKLFF. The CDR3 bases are TGTGCCATCAGTGAGTCTTTGACAGGGGGAACTAATGAAAAACTGTTTTTT.

The CDR3 reads CASRTGLEQFF. The CDR3, as DNA: TGTGCCAGTAGGACAGGGCTTGAGCAGTTCTTC. This sequence joins TRBV19 and TRBJ2-1; 7 bases are shared with TRBD1. V trimming: 6 bases; J trimming: 9 bases; junction bases outside the gene matches: 2. The germline gives CDR1 LNHDA, CDR2 SQIVND (reference sequence). This CDR3 has 11 amino acids.

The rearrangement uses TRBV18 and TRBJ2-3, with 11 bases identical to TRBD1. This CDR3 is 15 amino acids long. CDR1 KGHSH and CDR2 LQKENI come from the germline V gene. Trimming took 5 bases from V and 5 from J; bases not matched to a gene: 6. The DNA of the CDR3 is TGTGCCAGCTCAGCCCGGGACAGGGGGGAAGATACGCAGTATTTT. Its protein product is CASSARDRGEDTQYF.

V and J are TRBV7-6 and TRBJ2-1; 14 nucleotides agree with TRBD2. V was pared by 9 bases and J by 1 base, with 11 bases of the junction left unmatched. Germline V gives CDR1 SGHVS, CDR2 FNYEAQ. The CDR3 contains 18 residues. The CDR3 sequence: CASSGLAGGRGSYNEQFF. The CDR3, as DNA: TGTGCCAGTTCCGGACTAGCGGGGGGAAGGGGATCCTACAATGAGCAGTTCTTC.

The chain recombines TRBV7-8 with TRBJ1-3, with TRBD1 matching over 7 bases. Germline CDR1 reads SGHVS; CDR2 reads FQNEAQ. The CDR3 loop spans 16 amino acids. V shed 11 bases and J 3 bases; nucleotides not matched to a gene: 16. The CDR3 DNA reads TGTGCCCCACGCTTATTCGGGACAGATTTTGGAAACACCATATATTTT. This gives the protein CAPRLFGTDFGNTIYF.

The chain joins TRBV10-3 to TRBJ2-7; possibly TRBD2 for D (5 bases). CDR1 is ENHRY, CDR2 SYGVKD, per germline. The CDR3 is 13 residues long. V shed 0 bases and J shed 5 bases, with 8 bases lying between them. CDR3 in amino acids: CAISESRVHEQYF. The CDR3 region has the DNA TGTGCCATCAGTGAGTCGAGGGTCCACGAGCAGTACTTC.

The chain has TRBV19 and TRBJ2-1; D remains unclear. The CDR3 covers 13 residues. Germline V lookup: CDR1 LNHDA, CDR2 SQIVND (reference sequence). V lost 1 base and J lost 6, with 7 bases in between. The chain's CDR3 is CASSIVIPNEQFF. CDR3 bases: TGTGCCAGTAGTATAGTCATCCCCAATGAGCAGTTCTTC. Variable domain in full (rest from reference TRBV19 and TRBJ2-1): DGGITQSPKYLFRKEGQNVTLSCEQNLNHDAMYWYRQDPGQGLRLIYYSQIVNDFQKGDIAEGYSVSREKKESFPLTVTSAQKNPTAFYLCASSIVIPNEQFFGPGTRLTVL.

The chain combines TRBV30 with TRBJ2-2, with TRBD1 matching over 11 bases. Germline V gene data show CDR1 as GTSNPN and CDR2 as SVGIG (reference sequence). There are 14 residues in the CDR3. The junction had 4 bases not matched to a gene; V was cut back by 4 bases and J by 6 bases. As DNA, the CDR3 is TGTGCCTGGATTTCGGACAGGGGGCCCGGGGAGCTGTTTTTT. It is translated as CAWISDRGPGELFF.